The 29 T cell receptor beta chains given below trace back to one sample, sequenced in a study of T-cell memory formation after mild COVID-19. TCRdb independently ran MiXCR on the 5' RACE reads; one entry per CDR3 protein. The sample includes some 130,000 distinct CDR3 sequences, about a sixth seen only once; the top ten take around 13%. What was sequenced was PBMCs or a T cell subset sorted from them (not recorded which). The receptors stem from an adult woman who had mild COVID-19 (a few samples of this study predate the infection). Cell type and time point are not known.

This chain joins TRBV19 and TRBJ2-3, with 9 bases lining up with TRBD2. Germline V CDR1 and CDR2: LNHDA, SQIVND (reference sequence). The CDR3 contains 19 residues. Unmatched junction bases numbered 16, after V lost 5 bases and J lost 1 base. As DNA, the CDR3 is TGTGCCAGTAGTCCGAAGGGCGGGAGGGCCGGTGATGGCACAGATACGCAGTATTTT. It codes for CASSPKGGRAGDGTDTQYF.

The rearrangement joins TRBV3-1 to TRBJ2-3; D may be TRBD2 (5 bases). CDR1 and CDR2 (germline): LGHDT, YNNKEL (reference sequence). This CDR3 is 13 amino acids long. V dropped 4 bases and J dropped 6 bases, with 11 bases sitting between them. The CDR3 is CASSLNGVDTQYF. The CDR3 DNA follows: TGTGCCAGCAGCCTCAACGGGGTCGATACGCAGTATTTT.

This clonotype was counted a few times. The chain has TRBV2 and TRBJ2-3; no clear D. The CDR3 is 12 residues long. V lost 6 bases and J 2 bases, leaving 6 bases between the germline ends. Germline loops: CDR1 SNHLY, CDR2 FYNNEI. For the CDR3, the DNA is TGTGCCAGCAGGAGTACCACAGATACGCAGTATTTT. It is translated as CASRSTTDTQYF.

This clonotype has only a few counts. V and J are TRBV4-3 and TRBJ1-6; no reliable D call. The germline CDR1 and CDR2 sequences are LGHNA and YSLEER. The germline V and J ends were trimmed by 0 bases and 7 bases, with 13 bases remaining between them. The CDR3 totals 16 residues. CDR3 in DNA: TGCGCCAGCAGCCAAGATGGGTACAGAACAAATTCACCCCTCCACTTT. Its translation: CASSQDGYRTNSPLHF.

In this sample, this clonotype turned up a few times. The chain employs TRBV5-1 and TRBJ2-2, with D perhaps TRBD1 (6 bases). V was trimmed by 2 bases and J by 7 bases, leaving 12 bases between them. The CDR3 has 14 residues. Per germline, CDR1 SGHRS and CDR2 YFSETQ. CDR3 loop: CASSLAGDNGELFF. Written as DNA, the CDR3 is TGCGCCAGCAGCTTAGCAGGGGATAACGGGGAGCTGTTTTTT.

The V gene is TRBV7-9, the J gene TRBJ1-1; TRBD1 aligns across 8 bases. With V trimmed by 1 base and J by 7 bases, 8 bases remained unmatched. CDR1 SEHNR and CDR2 FQNEAQ come from the germline V gene (reference sequence). The CDR3 loop spans 15 amino acids. The CDR3 loop is CASSLVGDRSLEAFF. The DNA of the CDR3 is TGTGCCAGCAGCTTAGTAGGGGACAGGAGCCTTGAAGCTTTCTTT.

V usage is TRBV20-1 and J usage is TRBJ2-7, with TRBD2 matching 7 bases. Germline V CDR1 and CDR2: DFQATT, SNEGSKA (reference sequence). This CDR3 is 15 amino acids long. The ends lost 1 base at V and 1 base at J; junction bases unmatched: 7. The DNA of the CDR3 is TGCAGTGCTAGAGTTAGGACTAGGCTGTCCTACGAGCAGTACTTC. It specifies CSARVRTRLSYEQYF.

This clonotype was observed a handful of times. This chain uses TRBV4-3 with TRBJ2-2, with D perhaps matching TRBD1 or TRBD2 (7 bases each). This CDR3 is 17 amino acids long. Germline V gives CDR1 LGHNA, CDR2 YSLEER. V lost 4 bases, J lost 2 bases, and 17 bases lay in between. The CDR3 bases are TGCGCCAGCAGCCCGCTCGGGGGGACAGCCAACACCGGGGAGCTGTTTTTT. It yields the protein CASSPLGGTANTGELFF.

The rearrangement joins TRBV7-2 to TRBJ1-5; D unresolved. V was clipped by 1 base and J by 4 bases, with 11 bases between them. The CDR3 has 15 residues. The germline V gene has CDR1 SGHTA and CDR2 FQGNSA. CDR3 DNA sequence: TGTGCCAGCAGCTTAGGATGGACCAAGAATCAGCCCCAGCATTTT. Translating gives CASSLGWTKNQPQHF.

The chain has TRBV2 and TRBJ1-1, with a tentative D call TRBD1 (5 bases). This CDR3 has 15 amino acids. Germline lookup yields CDR1 SNHLY and CDR2 FYNNEI. Trimming removed 3 bases from V and 3 bases from J, with 14 bases in between. CDR3 bases: TGTGCCAGCAGTGAGGATTCAGGGAGGGACACTGAAGCTTTCTTT. Its translation is CASSEDSGRDTEAFF. The entire variable domain, with the rest obtained from reference TRBV2 and TRBJ1-1, is as follows: EPEVTQTPSHQVTQMGQEVILRCVPISNHLYFYWYRQILGQKVEFLVSFYNNEISEKSEIFDDQFSVERPDGSNFTLKIRSTKLEDSAMYFCASSEDSGRDTEAFFGQGTRLTVV.

CDR3 bases: TGCGCCAGCAGCCCAACGCCGGGGGGGCCTAACGAGCAGTACTTC. Residues: CASSPTPGGPNEQYF. The chain couples TRBV5-1 to TRBJ2-7; 8 nucleotides align to TRBD2. The V gene's germline CDR1 is SGHRS and CDR2 YFSETQ. Trimming at V came to 4 bases and at J to 5 bases, leaving 11 bases not matched to a gene. This CDR3 comprises 15 residues.

The genes are TRBV7-9 and TRBJ2-5; D is possibly TRBD1 (5 bases). Germline CDR1 SEHNR, CDR2 FQNEAQ (reference sequence). CDR3 length equals 14 residues. V lost 7 bases and J 5 bases, leaving 17 bases between the germline ends. For the CDR3, the DNA is TGTGCCAGCACCAACAGGAGTGAAATTGAGACCCAGTACTTC. Translating gives CASTNRSEIETQYF.

The genes are TRBV24-1 and TRBJ2-3; 8 positions match TRBD2. J was trimmed by 5 bases and V by 3 bases; bases with no gene match: 24. The CDR3 is 21 residues long. Germline loops: CDR1 KGHDR, CDR2 SFDVKD. The CDR3 DNA sequence: TGTGCCACCAGTGATGGGCGAATGATAAGCGGGGGCCTCATCCCGGGAGATACGCAGTATTTT. Residues: CATSDGRMISGGLIPGDTQYF.

The chain is built from TRBV9 and TRBJ2-2, with 7 positions matching TRBD1. J was trimmed by 0 bases and V by 3 bases; bases with no gene match: 2. Germline V CDR1 and CDR2: SGDLS, YYNGEE. This CDR3 region has 15 residues. CDR3 in DNA: TGTGCCAGCAGCGACAGGGGTGCGAACACCGGGGAGCTGTTTTTT. Translating it yields CASSDRGANTGELFF.

This clonotype was recorded a few times. This chain connects TRBV9 to TRBJ2-7; 9 positions agree with TRBD1. The V segment lost 0 bases and the J segment 5 bases; nucleotides outside the gene matches: 9. CDR1 is SGDLS and CDR2 is YYNGEE in the germline V gene. This CDR3 is 16 amino acids long. The DNA for the CDR3 is TGTGCCAGCAGCGTAGCGCCCGGGACAGGGAGCCACGAGCAGTACTTC. Translated, it gives CASSVAPGTGSHEQYF.

This clonotype occurred a few times. The chain couples TRBV25-1 to TRBJ2-2, with D hard to call. CDR3 length: 17 amino acids. Germline lookup yields CDR1 MGHDK and CDR2 SYGVNS. With 4 bases removed from V and 2 bases from J, the gap between germline ends came to 17 bases. The CDR3 nucleotides are TGTGCCAGCAGTGGAATTAGGGCAGTTTCTAACACCGGGGAGCTGTTTTTT. This codes for CASSGIRAVSNTGELFF.

This chain connects TRBV20-1 to TRBJ2-7, with D uncertain. The germline V gene has CDR1 DFQATT and CDR2 SNEGSKA (reference sequence). Trimming removed 0 bases from V and 0 bases from J, with 12 bases in between. The CDR3 contains 15 residues. Here the CDR3 DNA reads TGCAGTGCTAGAGATAGCCGAGTGAGCTCCTACGAGCAGTACTTC. Encoded protein: CSARDSRVSSYEQYF.

Only a few counts were recorded for this clonotype. The chain links TRBV10-2 to TRBJ2-5, with 14 bases identical to TRBD2. The CDR3 contains 16 residues. The junction had 9 bases not matched to a gene; V was cut back by 7 bases and J by 5 bases. CDR1 WSHSY and CDR2 SAAADI come from the germline V gene. The CDR3 bases are TGCGCCAGCATGGGGCCGGGACTAGCGGGAGATGAGACCCAGTACTTC. This sequence encodes CASMGPGLAGDETQYF.

The J gene is TRBJ2-1, the V gene TRBV20-1; no firm D call. CDR1 and CDR2 from the germline V gene are DFQATT and SNEGSKA (reference sequence). V gave up 1 base and J gave up 0 bases, with 10 bases separating them. CDR3 length: 15 residues. The CDR3 DNA follows: TGCAGTGCTAGAGGACCTTACAGCTCCTACAATGAGCAGTTCTTC. This encodes CSARGPYSSYNEQFF.

The chain joins TRBV27 to TRBJ1-2; possibly TRBD1 for D (6 bases). Germline V CDR1 and CDR2: MNHEY, SMNVEV (reference sequence). This CDR3 contains 16 residues. V was shortened by 6 bases and J by 0 bases, with 17 bases between the two germline ends. The CDR3 DNA reads TGTGCCAGCAGGGGGGTTTGGACAGCTACTAACTATGGCTACACCTTC. This translates into CASRGVWTATNYGYTF.

The CDR3 DNA reads as TGCAGTGCTAGAGACCCTGGACAAGTCTTGGAGCAGTACTTC. This encodes CSARDPGQVLEQYF. The chain has TRBV20-1 and TRBJ2-7, with a weak D call TRBD1 (5 bases). From germline, CDR1 is DFQATT and CDR2 SNEGSKA (reference sequence). The CDR3 runs 14 residues. Trimming took off 0 bases at V and 7 bases at J, with 16 bases between the two ends.

This clonotype has only a few counts. The chain has TRBV7-2 and TRBJ2-7; D remains unclear. In germline, CDR1 is SGHTA, CDR2 FQGNSA. V was shortened by 2 bases and J by 6 bases, with 8 bases between the two germline ends. CDR3 length: 12 residues. The DNA for the CDR3 is TGTGCCAGCAGCTTAAGGATGAGCGAGCAGTACTTC. Its protein is CASSLRMSEQYF.

A few counts support this clonotype. This chain links TRBV18 with TRBJ1-1; no firm D call. Deletions cut 1 base from V and 6 bases from J, with 12 bases between. In germline, CDR1 is KGHSH, CDR2 LQKENI. This CDR3 region has 14 residues. For the CDR3, the DNA is TGTGCCAGCTCACCACTATCGCAGACTGCTGAAGCTTTCTTT. Protein product: CASSPLSQTAEAFF.

The chain has TRBV6-5 and TRBJ2-1, with 8 bases matching TRBD2. Germline CDR1 is MNHEY and CDR2 is SVGAGI. The V and J ends lost 0 bases and 10 bases, in that order; junction bases with no gene match: 8. This CDR3 spans 15 amino acids. CDR3 in amino acids: CASSYSITGRVEQFF. CDR3 in DNA: TGTGCCAGCAGTTACTCGATAACCGGGAGGGTCGAGCAGTTCTTC.

The chain carries TRBV28 and TRBJ1-6; unclear D gene. Germline V gives CDR1 MDHEN, CDR2 SYDVKM. Trimming shortened V by 6 bases and J by 6 bases, and 6 bases separated the two germline ends. CDR3 length equals 12 residues. The DNA for the CDR3 is TGTGCCAGCAGACGCCCTAATTCACCCCTCCACTTT. Translation gives CASRRPNSPLHF.

The V call is TRBV24-1, the J call TRBJ1-4; 10 positions match TRBD1. The germline V gene encodes CDR1 KGHDR and CDR2 SFDVKD. The CDR3 runs 15 residues. Trimming took 5 bases from V and 5 from J; bases not matched to a gene: 4. CDR3 in DNA: TGTGCCACCAGTGCGACAGGGGGCGAAAATGAAAAACTGTTTTTT. Amino acid sequence: CATSATGGENEKLFF.

The chain recombines TRBV7-9 with TRBJ2-5; D ambiguous. Deletions cut 4 bases from V and 5 bases from J, with 11 bases between. This CDR3 comprises 13 residues. Germline V lookup: CDR1 SEHNR, CDR2 FQNEAQ (reference sequence). The CDR3 spells CASSSDLRETQYF. The CDR3 nucleotides are TGTGCCAGCAGCTCCGACTTGAGGGAGACCCAGTACTTC.

The J gene is TRBJ2-1, the V gene TRBV5-6; weak D call: TRBD1 (7 bases). Trimming removed 1 base at V and 3 bases at J, with 11 bases between. The CDR3 is made up of 15 amino acids. The germline CDR1 and CDR2 sequences are SGHDT and YYEEEE. In DNA form, the CDR3 reads TGTGCCAGCAGCTTGAGACAGGGAGGCTACAATGAGCAGTTCTTC. This gives the protein CASSLRQGGYNEQFF.

This clonotype occurred a few times. The chain carries TRBV5-1 and TRBJ2-1, with 12 bases fitting TRBD2. Germline V gene lookup returns CDR1 SGHRS and CDR2 YFSETQ. The CDR3 consists of 16 residues. With V trimmed by 4 bases and J by 7 bases, 9 bases remained unmatched. Written as DNA, the CDR3 is TGCGCCAGCAGCCCAAGACTAGCGGGAGATGGGAATGAGCAGTTCTTC. This gives the protein CASSPRLAGDGNEQFF. Looking up the rest from reference TRBV5-1 and TRBJ2-1 gives the full variable domain: KAGVTQTPRYLIKTRGQQVTLSCSPISGHRSVSWYQQTPGQGLQFLFEYFSETQRNKGNFPGRFSGRQFSNSRSEMNVSTLELGDSALYLCASSPRLAGDGNEQFFGPGTRLTVL.